This T cell receptor (beta chain) was profiled in a study of cytomegalovirus exposure and HLA in healthy donors. Use of 60 Vbeta and 13 Jbeta primers characterized the PCR. The method was immunoSEQ multiplex PCR; TCRdb's version includes in-frame clones alone and lacks a portion of them. The sample records roughly 190,000 clones, about four fifths being singletons. This clone showed up just once. Distinct nucleotide sequences in the sample also encode this CDR3. Input material: PBMCs. The sequence derives from a woman between 35 and 50 years old in good health and CMV-seronegative.

CDR3 sequence (DNA): TGTGCCAGCAGCCTAGGACAGGGCGATCAGCCCCAGCATTTT. Translation: CASSLGQGDQPQHF. The chain is built from TRBV27 and TRBJ1-5; TRBD1 matches 8 bases. Per germline, CDR1 MNHEY and CDR2 SMNVEV (reference sequence). J was trimmed by 5 bases and V by 6 bases; bases with no gene match: 6. The CDR3 sequence is 14 residues long.